This entry lists 13 T cell receptor beta chains sequenced from one sample in a study of PD-L1 blockade in urothelial cancer. The time point here: pretreatment peripheral blood. Assay: immunoSEQ multiplex PCR; the TCRdb copy retains only in-frame clones and omits some. The sample yields 95,000 to 100,000 clones, more than 75% seen once. The sequenced sample was PBMCs, obtained around atezolizumab (anti-PD-L1) treatment. These receptors were taken from a man in his fifties or sixties with urothelial cancer.

The chain uses TRBV7-2 and TRBJ2-7; TRBD1 aligns across 9 bases. Trimming took 4 bases from V and 2 from J; bases not matched to a gene: 6. Germline V gene sequence: CDR1 SGHTA, CDR2 FQGNSA. The CDR3 is made up of 15 amino acids. The CDR3 coding sequence is TGTGCCAGCAGCTCCCCGGGACAGGGTACCTACGAGCAGTACTTC. Translated: CASSSPGQGTYEQYF.

The chain joins TRBV7-9 to TRBJ2-5, with 7 bases that match TRBD2. The CDR3 has 11 residues. The trim removed 7 bases at V and 5 bases at J, leaving 1 base unmatched. CDR1 and CDR2 (germline): SEHNR, FQNEAQ (reference sequence). CDR3 loop: CASNGGETQYF. Here the CDR3 DNA reads TGTGCCAGCAACGGGGGGGAGACCCAGTACTTC.

V gene TRBV5-1 combines with J gene TRBJ2-3, with D perhaps matching TRBD1 (5 bases). Germline lookup yields CDR1 SGHRS and CDR2 YFSETQ. This CDR3 region has 14 residues. V shed 0 bases and J shed 2 bases, with 7 bases lying between them. The CDR3 DNA reads TGCGCCAGCAGCTTGGAGGGGATCACAGATACGCAGTATTTT. Its translation: CASSLEGITDTQYF.

V and J are TRBV5-1 and TRBJ2-1; 8 positions match TRBD2. The CDR3 contains 12 residues. V shed 5 bases and J 12 bases; nucleotides not matched to a gene: 7. Germline V gene data show CDR1 as SGHRS and CDR2 as YFSETQ. The CDR3 protein is CASRDSGVGQFF. The CDR3 DNA reads TGCGCCAGCAGGGATAGCGGGGTTGGGCAGTTCTTC. Full variable domain (rest looked up from reference TRBV5-1 and TRBJ2-1): KAGVTQTPRYLIKTRGQQVTLSCSPISGHRSVSWYQQTPGQGLQFLFEYFSETQRNKGNFPGRFSGRQFSNSRSEMNVSTLELGDSALYLCASRDSGVGQFFGPGTRLTVL.

This chain uses TRBV4-2 with TRBJ2-7; perhaps TRBD2 as D (6 bases). CDR1 and CDR2 from the germline V gene are LGHNA and YNFKEQ. The CDR3 extends over 14 amino acids. V lost 4 bases and J 1 base, leaving 11 bases between the germline ends. The CDR3: CASSPGLDSYEQYF. The CDR3 DNA reads as TGTGCCAGCAGCCCGGGACTCGATTCCTACGAGCAGTACTTC.

V gene TRBV25-1 combines with J gene TRBJ2-2; 9 nucleotides match TRBD1. Losses at the gene ends were 1 base for V and 5 bases for J; bases not matched to a gene: 8. CDR3 size: 17 residues. The germline gives CDR1 MGHDK, CDR2 SYGVNS. The CDR3 here is CASSESPGQGDTGELFF. Written as DNA, the CDR3 is TGTGCCAGCAGTGAATCCCCGGGACAGGGCGATACCGGGGAGCTGTTTTTT.

The rearrangement uses TRBV2 and TRBJ2-7; 11 bases align to TRBD2. Germline CDR1 SNHLY, CDR2 FYNNEI. The CDR3 runs 18 residues. Trimming removed 5 bases from V and 0 bases from J; junction bases left unmatched: 12. The CDR3 protein is CASSHPSSTSGISYEQYF. The CDR3 DNA is TGTGCCAGCAGTCACCCTTCTTCGACTAGCGGGATCTCCTACGAGCAGTACTTC.

The chain joins TRBV19 to TRBJ2-5; 14 nucleotides line up with TRBD2. V lost 3 bases to trimming and J lost 4 bases; unmatched junction nucleotides: 10. CDR1 is LNHDA and CDR2 is SQIVND in the germline V gene (reference sequence). This CDR3 spans 18 amino acids. The CDR3 loop is CASSMGLAGDRRGETQYF. CDR3 bases: TGTGCCAGTAGTATGGGACTAGCGGGAGACCGGCGGGGAGAGACCCAGTACTTC.

The V call is TRBV11-2, the J call TRBJ2-1, with 13 positions matching TRBD2. The V and J ends lost 8 bases and 6 bases, in that order; junction bases with no gene match: 7. CDR1 and CDR2 from the germline V gene are SGHAT and FQNNGV. This CDR3 is built from 15 residues. CDR3 sequence (DNA): TGTGCCAGCCAAAAAGGGACTAGCGGGATCAATGAGCAGTTCTTC. Translating gives CASQKGTSGINEQFF.

This clone was seen a few times. The chain employs TRBV4-3 and TRBJ1-5; D gene uncertain. This CDR3 has 14 amino acids. With 10 bases removed from V and 6 bases from J, the gap between germline ends came to 19 bases. Germline V gene lookup returns CDR1 LGHNA and CDR2 YSLEER. CDR3 residues: CATTERVFGQPQHF. The DNA of the CDR3 is TGCGCCACCACCGAGAGGGTTTTCGGTCAGCCCCAGCATTTT.

The CDR3 sequence: CASNLQGAETQYF. The CDR3 DNA reads as TGTGCCAGCAACCTACAGGGGGCAGAGACCCAGTACTTC. This chain connects TRBV5-5 to TRBJ2-5; TRBD1 agrees at 9 bases. Losses at the gene ends were 6 bases for V and 4 bases for J; bases not matched to a gene: 4. The CDR3 sequence is 13 residues long. The germline CDR1 and CDR2 sequences are SGHKS and YYEKEE (reference sequence).

This clone was seen just once. The J gene is TRBJ1-4, the V gene TRBV4-3; D uncertain. The CDR3 length is 17 residues. Trimming left V 0 bases short and J 8 bases short, with 19 bases between. The germline V gene has CDR1 LGHNA and CDR2 YSLEER. The CDR3 is CASSQEVLIGGREKLFF. Here the CDR3 DNA reads TGCGCCAGCAGCCAAGAGGTTCTAATAGGCGGGAGGGAAAAACTGTTTTTT.

This clone has just one count. CDR3 bases: TGTGCCAGCAGTTACGGGACAGGGGGCGAAGAGCAGTACTTC. Translation: CASSYGTGGEEQYF. The chain uses TRBV6-5 and TRBJ2-7; 12 positions agree with TRBD1. The CDR3 covers 14 residues. Germline V gives CDR1 MNHEY, CDR2 SVGAGI. J gave up 7 bases and V 2 bases, and 3 bases lay outside the gene matches.